The 21 T cell receptor beta chains listed next were all sequenced from one sample in a study of blood T cell repertoires in COVID-19. Profiled with immunoSEQ multiplex PCR; TCRdb holds only in-frame clones, not every one. This table holds over 200,000 clones, roughly 90% found once. The sequenced sample consisted of peripheral blood. These receptors originate from a man between 60 and 75 years old with COVID-19, enrolled during active disease.

This clone was seen once. The V and J genes are TRBV28 and TRBJ1-3, with D uncertain. Germline assignment: CDR1 MDHEN and CDR2 SYDVKM. The V and J ends lost 1 base and 1 base respectively, with 11 bases between them. This CDR3 has 16 residues. The CDR3 protein is CASSLFPRTSGNTIYF. The CDR3 bases are TGTGCCAGCAGTTTATTCCCCAGGACTTCTGGAAACACCATATATTTT.

The rearrangement links TRBV19 to TRBJ1-4; maybe TRBD1 (6 bases). V lost 7 bases to trimming and J lost 5 bases, with 17 bases between them. The CDR3 covers 15 residues. Germline loops: CDR1 LNHDA, CDR2 SQIVND (reference sequence). CDR3: CASTNGPGVNEKLFF. DNA of the CDR3: TGTGCCAGTACCAATGGGCCAGGGGTAAATGAAAAACTGTTTTTT.

This chain joins TRBV19 and TRBJ2-7; a weak D match, TRBD1 (5 bases). CDR3 length: 14 residues. From germline, CDR1 is LNHDA and CDR2 SQIVND (reference sequence). V was trimmed by 5 bases and J by 0 bases, leaving 11 bases between them. For the CDR3, the DNA is TGTGCCAGTAGTGGCAACAGGAACTCCTACGAGCAGTACTTC. As protein: CASSGNRNSYEQYF.

The V gene is TRBV5-1, the J gene TRBJ2-2; 7 bases are a match to TRBD1. V gave up 0 bases and J gave up 3 bases; unmatched junction bases: 2. The germline CDR1 and CDR2 sequences are SGHRS and YFSETQ. The CDR3 runs to 15 residues. The CDR3 is CASSLGQGYTGELFF. The CDR3 bases are TGCGCCAGCAGCTTGGGACAGGGATACACCGGGGAGCTGTTTTTT.

CDR3 loop: CASSTTGGAANEKLFF. The CDR3 region has the DNA TGTGCCAGTAGTACGACAGGGGGCGCGGCTAATGAAAAACTGTTTTTT. This chain connects TRBV19 to TRBJ1-4; 10 bases match TRBD1. The CDR3 consists of 16 residues. Germline assignment: CDR1 LNHDA and CDR2 SQIVND (reference sequence). Germline trimming cut 4 bases from V and 3 bases from J; bases unmatched to any gene: 5.

This chain connects TRBV4-1 to TRBJ2-7; TRBD2 matches at 8 bases. Germline CDR1 reads MGHRA; CDR2 reads YSYEKL. The junction had 12 bases not matched to a gene; V was cut back by 3 bases and J by 5 bases. The CDR3 is made up of 16 amino acids. The CDR3 nucleotides are TGCGCCAGCAGCCACTTTCCGGCGGGGGGCCATGACGAGCAGTACTTC. Protein sequence: CASSHFPAGGHDEQYF.

The V call is TRBV7-9, the J call TRBJ1-4; D is possibly TRBD1 (6 bases). V gave up 3 bases and J gave up 5 bases, with 13 bases separating them. The CDR3 consists of 15 residues. Looked up from germline, CDR1 is SEHNR and CDR2 is FQNEAQ (reference sequence). CDR3 coding DNA: TGTGCCAGCAGCTTGGGGGGGACACTAAATGAAAAACTGTTTTTT. Its translation is CASSLGGTLNEKLFF.

The CDR3 DNA sequence: TGTGCCTTATCTCCTTCTAACTATGGCTACACCTTC. It specifies CALSPSNYGYTF. The V call is TRBV30, the J call TRBJ1-2; D gene ambiguous. Germline assignment: CDR1 GTSNPN and CDR2 SVGIG (reference sequence). V was shortened by 7 bases and J by 0 bases, with 9 bases between the two germline ends. CDR3 length: 12 amino acids.

The chain links TRBV3-1 (or the pseudogene TRBV3-2) to TRBJ1-6; TRBD1 aligns across 7 bases. The length of the CDR3 is 15 residues. The J segment lost 3 bases and the V segment lost 4 bases, leaving 3 bases of the junction unmatched. Germline V gene lookup returns CDR1 LGHDT and CDR2 YNNKEL (reference sequence). The CDR3 nucleotides read TGTGCCAGCAGCCCGACAGGGCTCTATAATTCACCCCTCCACTTT. Translation: CASSPTGLYNSPLHF.

The chain combines TRBV27 with TRBJ1-5; tentative D call: TRBD1 (6 bases). The CDR3 covers 17 residues. Germline V gene data show CDR1 as MNHEY and CDR2 as SMNVEV (reference sequence). Between the trimmed V and J ends, which lost 1 base and 0 bases, there was a span of 13 bases. The CDR3 is CASSLWGGHYSNQPQHF. The CDR3 DNA is TGTGCCAGCAGTTTATGGGGGGGACATTATAGCAATCAGCCCCAGCATTTT.

This clone was seen once. The same CDR3 is also encoded by other DNA sequences in this sample. CDR3 sequence: CASSQDLPNTEAFF. CDR3 DNA: TGTGCCAGCAGCCAAGACCTTCCTAACACTGAAGCTTTCTTT. This sequence joins TRBV3-1 (or the pseudogene TRBV3-2) and TRBJ1-1; D is ambiguous. This CDR3 has 14 residues. V shed 0 bases and J shed 2 bases, with 7 bases lying between them. Germline values: CDR1 LGHDT, CDR2 YNNKEL (reference sequence).

The V call is TRBV7-9, the J call TRBJ2-2, with D perhaps matching TRBD2 (5 bases). V was trimmed by 5 bases and J by 7 bases, leaving 17 bases between them. Germline V gene lookup returns CDR1 SEHNR and CDR2 FQNEAQ (reference sequence). CDR3 size: 15 residues. CDR3 region: CASSPFYEAGGELFF. In DNA, the CDR3 is TGTGCCAGCAGCCCTTTTTATGAGGCGGGCGGGGAGCTGTTTTTT.

The J gene is TRBJ2-7, the V gene TRBV5-5; TRBD2 might be the D (7 bases). This CDR3 comprises 15 residues. Germline V CDR1 and CDR2: SGHKS, YYEKEE (reference sequence). V was trimmed by 0 bases and J by 2 bases, leaving 12 bases between them. CDR3 sequence reads: CASSLVVGGPYEQYF. CDR3 coding DNA: TGTGCCAGCAGCTTGGTTGTGGGGGGGCCCTACGAGCAGTACTTC.

The chain is built from TRBV29-1 and TRBJ2-1, with a possible D match to TRBD2 (5 bases). V gave up 3 bases and J gave up 9 bases, with 21 bases separating them. CDR3 length: 15 amino acids. From germline, CDR1 is SQVTM and CDR2 ANQGSEA. The CDR3 DNA is TGCAGCGTTGACGGGGATACACCCCCCATTTTTGAGCAGTTCTTC. It specifies CSVDGDTPPIFEQFF.

The chain's CDR3 is CASSILGEQFF. DNA for the CDR3: TGTGCCAGTAGTATCCTCGGTGAGCAGTTCTTC. The chain has TRBV19 and TRBJ2-1; unclear D gene. The CDR3 is 11 residues long. Trimming removed 3 bases from V and 9 bases from J, with 6 bases in between. Germline assignment: CDR1 LNHDA and CDR2 SQIVND (reference sequence). The entire variable domain, with the rest obtained from reference TRBV19 and TRBJ2-1, is as follows: DGGITQSPKYLFRKEGQNVTLSCEQNLNHDAMYWYRQDPGQGLRLIYYSQIVNDFQKGDIAEGYSVSREKKESFPLTVTSAQKNPTAFYLCASSILGEQFFGPGTRLTVL.

The rearrangement joins TRBV27 to TRBJ2-3; TRBD2 aligns across 11 bases. Looked up from germline, CDR1 is MNHEY and CDR2 is SMNVEV (reference sequence). V dropped 5 bases and J dropped 3; count of bases not matched to a gene: 4. The CDR3 consists of 15 residues. CDR3 residues: CASSAGTSGTDTQYF. The CDR3 DNA reads TGTGCCAGCAGTGCCGGGACTAGCGGAACAGATACGCAGTATTTT.

The rearrangement joins TRBV20-1 to TRBJ2-2; D ambiguous. V dropped 3 bases and J dropped 7 bases, with 6 bases sitting between them. This CDR3 has 11 residues. Per germline, CDR1 DFQATT and CDR2 SNEGSKA (reference sequence). This CDR3 reads CSASRVGELFF. The DNA for the CDR3 is TGCAGTGCTAGTAGAGTCGGGGAGCTGTTTTTT.

This chain links TRBV30 with TRBJ1-2, with 8 positions matching TRBD1. V shed 0 bases, J shed 8 bases, and the junction held 11 bases outside the gene matches. The CDR3 loop spans 15 amino acids. Germline-derived CDR1 and CDR2 are GTSNPN and SVGIG (reference sequence). The CDR3 DNA sequence: TGTGCCTGGAGTGTAGGCCCTGGACAGGGTTTCGGCTACACCTTC. Protein: CAWSVGPGQGFGYTF.

As to this clone: An end of the junction differs from the germline gene, which may be a read error. The chain has TRBV4-1 and TRBJ1-1; maybe TRBD1 (5 bases). The germline V gene has CDR1 MGHRA and CDR2 YSYEKL. CDR3 size: 15 residues. The CDR3 spells CASSPGTSGNAEAFF. The CDR3 nucleotides read TGCGCCAGCAGCCCCGGGACTTCAGGGAACGCTGAAGCTTTCTTT.

Notes on this clone: Germline is not matched at one junction end, which may reflect a read error. The rearrangement joins TRBV2 to TRBJ1-6; 7 bases fit TRBD1. The CDR3 runs 17 residues. Looked up from germline, CDR1 is SNHLY and CDR2 is FYNNEI. The CDR3 DNA reads as TGTGCCAGCAGAGAAGGGGGGCGACAGGGATATAATTCACCCCTCCACTTT. This sequence encodes CASREGGRQGYNSPLHF.

The chain carries TRBV27 and TRBJ2-5; 7 positions agree with TRBD2. Germline V lookup: CDR1 MNHEY, CDR2 SMNVEV (reference sequence). With V trimmed by 3 bases and J by 3 bases, 7 bases remained unmatched. This CDR3 contains 15 residues. CDR3 loop: CASSFKRGIEETQYF. The CDR3 coding sequence is TGTGCCAGCAGTTTCAAGCGGGGAATTGAAGAGACCCAGTACTTC.